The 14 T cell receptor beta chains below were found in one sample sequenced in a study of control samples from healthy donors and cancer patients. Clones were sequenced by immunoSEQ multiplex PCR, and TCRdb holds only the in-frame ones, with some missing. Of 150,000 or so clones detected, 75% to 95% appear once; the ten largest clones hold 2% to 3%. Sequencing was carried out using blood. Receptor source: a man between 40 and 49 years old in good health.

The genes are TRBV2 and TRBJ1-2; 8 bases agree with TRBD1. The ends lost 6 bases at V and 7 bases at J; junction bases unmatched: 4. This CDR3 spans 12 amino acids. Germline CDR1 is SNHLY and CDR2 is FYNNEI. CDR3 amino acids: CASRGQVPGYTF. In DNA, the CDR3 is TGTGCCAGCAGGGGACAGGTACCTGGCTACACCTTC.

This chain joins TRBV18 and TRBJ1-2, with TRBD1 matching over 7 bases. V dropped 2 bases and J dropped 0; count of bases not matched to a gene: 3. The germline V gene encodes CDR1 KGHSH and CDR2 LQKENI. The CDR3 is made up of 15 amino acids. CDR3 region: CASSPSQGANYGYTF. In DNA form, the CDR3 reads TGTGCCAGCTCACCAAGTCAGGGGGCTAACTATGGCTACACCTTC.

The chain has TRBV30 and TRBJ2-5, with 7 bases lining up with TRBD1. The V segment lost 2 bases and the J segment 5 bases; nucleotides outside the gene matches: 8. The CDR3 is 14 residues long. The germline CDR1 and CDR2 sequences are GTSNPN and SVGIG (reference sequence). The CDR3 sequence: CAWSTGTGQETQYF. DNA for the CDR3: TGTGCCTGGAGTACCGGGACGGGACAGGAGACCCAGTACTTC.

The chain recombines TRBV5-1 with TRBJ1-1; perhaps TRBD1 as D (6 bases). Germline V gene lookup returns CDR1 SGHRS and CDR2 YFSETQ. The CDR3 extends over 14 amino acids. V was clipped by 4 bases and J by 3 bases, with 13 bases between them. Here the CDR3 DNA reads TGCGCCAGCAGCGCGGTAGGGGGGGACACTGAAGCTTTCTTT. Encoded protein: CASSAVGGDTEAFF. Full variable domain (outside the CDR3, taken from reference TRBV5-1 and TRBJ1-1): KAGVTQTPRYLIKTRGQQVTLSCSPISGHRSVSWYQQTPGQGLQFLFEYFSETQRNKGNFPGRFSGRQFSNSRSEMNVSTLELGDSALYLCASSAVGGDTEAFFGQGTRLTVV.

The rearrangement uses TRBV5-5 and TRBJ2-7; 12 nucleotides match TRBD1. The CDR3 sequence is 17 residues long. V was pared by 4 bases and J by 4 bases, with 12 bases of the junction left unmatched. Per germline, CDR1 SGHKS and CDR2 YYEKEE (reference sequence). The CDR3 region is CASSLTPGTGGWYEQYF. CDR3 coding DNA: TGTGCCAGCAGCCTCACCCCCGGGACAGGGGGCTGGTACGAGCAGTACTTC.

The CDR3: CASSLGQIYGYTF. The CDR3 region has the DNA TGTGCCAGCTCACTGGGACAGATCTATGGCTACACCTTC. The chain employs TRBV18 and TRBJ1-2, with 7 bases identical to TRBD1. The ends lost 4 bases at V and 4 bases at J; junction bases unmatched: 3. This CDR3 is 13 amino acids long. The germline CDR1 and CDR2 sequences are KGHSH and LQKENI.

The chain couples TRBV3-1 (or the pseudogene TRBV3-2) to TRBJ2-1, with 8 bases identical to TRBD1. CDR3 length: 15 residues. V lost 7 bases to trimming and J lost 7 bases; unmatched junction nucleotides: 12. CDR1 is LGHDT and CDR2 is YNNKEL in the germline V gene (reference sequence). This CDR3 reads CASTPGQVLRNEQFF. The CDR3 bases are TGTGCCAGCACACCGGGACAGGTCCTTCGGAATGAGCAGTTCTTC.

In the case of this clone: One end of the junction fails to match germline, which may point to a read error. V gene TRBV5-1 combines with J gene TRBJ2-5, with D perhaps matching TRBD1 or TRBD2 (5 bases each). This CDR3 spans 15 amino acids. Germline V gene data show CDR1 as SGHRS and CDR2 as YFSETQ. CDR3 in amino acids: CASSLDPRGEETQYF. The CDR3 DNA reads TGCGCCAGCAGTTTGGACCCCCGAGGGGAAGAGACCCAGTACTTC.

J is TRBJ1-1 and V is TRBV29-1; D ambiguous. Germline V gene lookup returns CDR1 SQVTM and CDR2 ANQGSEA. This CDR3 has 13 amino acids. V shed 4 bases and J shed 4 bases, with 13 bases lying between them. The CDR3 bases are TGCAGCGTTGGAGTAGGATTGCGCACTGAAGCTTTCTTT. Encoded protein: CSVGVGLRTEAFF. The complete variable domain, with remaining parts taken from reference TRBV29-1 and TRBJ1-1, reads SAVISQKPSRDICQRGTSLTIQCQVDSQVTMMFWYRQQPGQSLTLIATANQGSEATYESGFVIDKFPISRPNLTFSTLTVSNMSPEDSSIYLCSVGVGLRTEAFFGQGTRLTVV.

As DNA, the CDR3 is TGTGCCAGCAGCCGGTCCACGGACATTAATGAAAAACTGTTTTTT. This encodes CASSRSTDINEKLFF. The rearrangement uses TRBV3-1 (or the pseudogene TRBV3-2) and TRBJ1-4, with a possible D match to TRBD1 (5 bases). V was trimmed by 4 bases and J by 4 bases, leaving 13 bases between them. Germline CDR1 reads LGHDT; CDR2 reads YNNKEL (reference sequence). The CDR3 consists of 15 residues.

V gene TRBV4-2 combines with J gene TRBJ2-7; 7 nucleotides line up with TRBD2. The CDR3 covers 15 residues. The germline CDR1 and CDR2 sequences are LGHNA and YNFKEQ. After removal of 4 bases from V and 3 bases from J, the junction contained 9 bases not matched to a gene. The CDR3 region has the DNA TGTGCCAGCAGCCCTAGGTCCAGCGGGGTCTACGAGCAGTACTTC. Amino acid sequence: CASSPRSSGVYEQYF.

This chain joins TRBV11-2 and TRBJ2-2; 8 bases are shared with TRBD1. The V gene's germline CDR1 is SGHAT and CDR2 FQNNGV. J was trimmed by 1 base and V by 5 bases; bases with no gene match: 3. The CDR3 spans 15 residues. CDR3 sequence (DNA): TGTGCCAGCAGCCAGGACAGGGTGAACACCGGGGAGCTGTTTTTT. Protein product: CASSQDRVNTGELFF.

DNA for the CDR3: TGTGCCAGCAGCGCGTATGATGAGCAGTTCTTC. This translates into CASSAYDEQFF. V usage is TRBV9 and J usage is TRBJ2-1, with D unclear. Deletions cut 3 bases from V and 8 bases from J, with 6 bases between. The CDR3 loop spans 11 amino acids. Germline V CDR1 and CDR2: SGDLS, YYNGEE.

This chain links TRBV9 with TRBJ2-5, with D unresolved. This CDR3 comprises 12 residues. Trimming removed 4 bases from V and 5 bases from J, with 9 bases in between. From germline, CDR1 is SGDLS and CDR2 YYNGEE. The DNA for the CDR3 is TGTGCCAGCAGCCCGTCAGCGGAGACCCAGTACTTC. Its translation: CASSPSAETQYF. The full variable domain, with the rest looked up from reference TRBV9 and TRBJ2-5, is DSGVTQTPKHLITATGQRVTLRCSPRSGDLSVYWYQQSLDQGLQFLIQYYNGEERAKGNILERFSAQQFPDLHSELNLSSLELGDSALYFCASSPSAETQYFGPGTRLLVL.